This T cell receptor beta chain was observed in a study of PD-L1 blockade in urothelial cancer. Study at large: Starting in about 2014, patients were given atezolizumab (1,200 mg intravenously every 3 weeks). The median T cell count in blood samples was some 150,000.

This CDR3 spans 14 amino acids. V gave up 0 bases and J gave up 6 bases, with 11 bases separating them. The germline V gene encodes CDR1 LNHDA and CDR2 SQIVND (reference sequence). Using immunoSEQ multiplex PCR, the repertoire was profiled, and TCRdb retains in-frame clones only, with some absent. This sample has about 43,000 clones, with roughly 85% found just once. Documented time point: peripheral blood 6 weeks after treatment start. This TCR was sampled from a man between 60 and 75 years old with urothelial cancer. The input for sequencing was PBMCs, taken around atezolizumab (anti-PD-L1) treatment. The chain joins TRBV19 to TRBJ2-5, with D perhaps matching TRBD2 (6 bases). DNA for the CDR3: TGTGCCAGTAGTATAGAGGGGGGTTTGCAGACCCAGTACTTC. Protein sequence: CASSIEGGLQTQYF. The variable domain in full, completed from reference TRBV19 and TRBJ2-5, reads DGGITQSPKYLFRKEGQNVTLSCEQNLNHDAMYWYRQDPGQGLRLIYYSQIVNDFQKGDIAEGYSVSREKKESFPLTVTSAQKNPTAFYLCASSIEGGLQTQYFGPGTRLLVL.